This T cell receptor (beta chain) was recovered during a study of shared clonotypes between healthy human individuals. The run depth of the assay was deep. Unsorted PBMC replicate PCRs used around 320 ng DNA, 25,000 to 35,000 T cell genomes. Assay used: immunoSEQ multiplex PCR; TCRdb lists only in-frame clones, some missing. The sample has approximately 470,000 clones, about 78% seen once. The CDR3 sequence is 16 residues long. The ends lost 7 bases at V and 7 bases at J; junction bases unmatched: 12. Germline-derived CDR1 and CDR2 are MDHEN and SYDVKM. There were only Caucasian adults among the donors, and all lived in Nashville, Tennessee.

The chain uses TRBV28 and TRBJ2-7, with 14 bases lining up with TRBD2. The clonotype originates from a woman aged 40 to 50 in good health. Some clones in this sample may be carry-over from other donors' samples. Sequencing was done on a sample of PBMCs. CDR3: CASKISGTSGRGEQYF. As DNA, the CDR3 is TGTGCCAGCAAGATATCCGGGACTAGCGGGAGAGGGGAGCAGTACTTC.